This TCR beta chain was observed in a study of identical twins. TCRdb re-derived calls from the 5' RACE reads in MiXCR, one entry per CDR3 protein. Here the sample spans 500,000 to 550,000 distinct CDR3 sequences, 20% to 25% being singletons. The sample holds a few counts of this clonotype. Healthy Caucasians were all of the donors. This CDR3 comprises 13 residues. The germline V and J ends were trimmed by 3 bases and 6 bases, with 9 bases remaining between them. CDR1 and CDR2 from the germline V gene are MDHEN and SYDVKM. These data also featured in a second study, about yellow fever vaccine responses in identical twins. That source reports: Reported findings indicate that twins' vaccine T cell responses seemed partially convergent, partially personalized.

The J gene is TRBJ2-1, the V gene TRBV28; D unclear. Sequencing used CD4+ T cells sorted from blood. The source of this sequence is a woman aged 18-30 years in good health. The CDR3 sequence is CASSLFASNEQFF. CDR3 bases: TGTGCCAGCAGTTTGTTTGCCAGCAATGAGCAGTTCTTC. The full variable domain, in which reference TRBV28 and TRBJ2-1 provide the parts outside the CDR3, is DVKVTQSSRYLVKRTGEKVFLECVQDMDHENMFWYRQDPGLGLRLIYFSYDVKMKEKGDIPEGYSVSREKKERFSLILESASTNQTSMYLCASSLFASNEQFFGPGTRLTVL.